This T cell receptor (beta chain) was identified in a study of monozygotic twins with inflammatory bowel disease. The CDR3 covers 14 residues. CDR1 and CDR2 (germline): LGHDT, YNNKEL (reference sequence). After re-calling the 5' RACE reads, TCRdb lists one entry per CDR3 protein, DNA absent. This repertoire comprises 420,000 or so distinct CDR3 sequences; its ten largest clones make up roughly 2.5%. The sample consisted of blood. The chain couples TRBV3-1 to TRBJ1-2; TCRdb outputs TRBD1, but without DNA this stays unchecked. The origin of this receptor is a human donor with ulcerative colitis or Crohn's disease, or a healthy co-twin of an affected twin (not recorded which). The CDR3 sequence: CASSSGRGPYGYTF.